This T cell receptor beta chain was profiled in a study of monozygotic twins with inflammatory bowel disease. Blood, 2.5 to 3 ml, was drawn per donor. Germline CDR1 is SGHRS and CDR2 is YFSETQ. The CDR3 consists of 14 residues. In preparing each TCR library, 3500 ng of total RNA was used. With about 17 and 10 cycles respectively, two nested PCRs were carried out on TCRalpha and TCRbeta cDNA. Reprocessing the 5' RACE reads, TCRdb reports a single entry for every CDR3 protein and omits DNA. The sample has around 100,000 distinct CDR3 sequences, and its top ten clones hold around 1.9%. The source is a human donor with ulcerative colitis or Crohn's disease, or a healthy co-twin of an affected twin (not recorded which). The gene calls are TRBV5-1 and TRBJ1-6; TCRdb calls TRBD1, which cannot be checked without DNA. Sequenced input: blood. CDR3 in amino acids: CASSLEQGHSPLHF.